This TCR beta chain was captured by sequencing in a study of blood T cell repertoires in COVID-19. In germline, CDR1 is SGHTA, CDR2 FQGNSA. This CDR3 contains 12 residues. The assay was immunoSEQ multiplex PCR, and TCRdb's table has in-frame clones only and misses some. The data hold roughly 330,000 clones, with 80% to 90% observed a single time. Recruits, aged roughly 18 to 90 years, lived in 20 to 30 US areas. Participants' own reports of clinical history determined their cohort assignment. As to this clone: At one boundary the junction diverges from the germline segment, which might be a read error.

The sequencing sample was made of PBMCs or T cells enriched from blood (not recorded which). The TCR was taken from a man aged 25-45 years who had recovered from COVID-19. This chain connects TRBV7-2 to TRBJ2-3; TRBD1 is a possible D gene (6 bases). The CDR3 bases are TGTGCCAGCAGCTTAGTATTCCAAGGACAGTTATTT. Amino acid sequence: CASSLVFQGQLF.